Each of the 13 T cell receptor beta chains below was sequenced from the same sample in a study of CD8 T cells in ankylosing spondylitis. From the 5' RACE reads, TCRdb called clonotypes with MiXCR, one entry per CDR3 protein. Among around 30,000 distinct CDR3 sequences listed, less than 6.5% were seen once. The sample comprised blood, either unsorted or a sorted T cell fraction (not recorded which). These TCRs come from a female donor with ankylosing spondylitis or in good health (not recorded which).

This clonotype was picked up many times. The CDR3 loop reads CASSADSGTTSAEQYF. The CDR3 DNA follows: TGTGCCAGCAGCGCCGACTCCGGGACCACCTCGGCCGAGCAGTACTTC. The J gene is TRBJ2-7, the V gene TRBV9; D may match TRBD1 or TRBD2 (5 bases each). The CDR3 sequence is 16 residues long. Germline assignment: CDR1 SGDLS and CDR2 YYNGEE. Trimming shortened V by 3 bases and J by 6 bases, and 22 bases separated the two germline ends.

This clonotype ranks as medium-sized. This chain joins TRBV9 and TRBJ2-7, with D possibly matching TRBD2 (6 bases). This CDR3 has 14 residues. The V end lost 1 base, the J end lost 1 base, and 9 bases lay between the germline ends. Germline loops: CDR1 SGDLS, CDR2 YYNGEE. CDR3 in DNA: TGTGCCAGCAGCGTAACCGGGGGATCCTACGAGCAGTACTTC. It codes for CASSVTGGSYEQYF.

This clonotype came up many times. The V gene is TRBV9, the J gene TRBJ2-7; D perhaps matches TRBD2 (5 bases). CDR1 SGDLS and CDR2 YYNGEE come from the germline V gene. This CDR3 is 13 amino acids long. The ends were cut back, 0 bases at V and 6 bases at J, with 10 bases in the middle. The CDR3 here is CASSVAPGGEQYF. CDR3 nucleotide sequence: TGTGCCAGCAGCGTAGCTCCCGGAGGCGAGCAGTACTTC. Full variable domain (rest looked up from reference TRBV9 and TRBJ2-7): DSGVTQTPKHLITATGQRVTLRCSPRSGDLSVYWYQQSLDQGLQFLIQYYNGEERAKGNILERFSAQQFPDLHSELNLSSLELGDSALYFCASSVAPGGEQYFGPGTRLTVT.

This clonotype has ten or more counts. DNA for the CDR3: TGTGCCAGCAGCGTCCGGGTCTCTGGAAACACCATATATTTT. Residues: CASSVRVSGNTIYF. The chain employs TRBV9 and TRBJ1-3; D unresolved. This CDR3 spans 14 amino acids. The germline gives CDR1 SGDLS, CDR2 YYNGEE. V was trimmed by 2 bases and J by 0 bases, leaving 6 bases between them.

This clonotype is labeled as medium-sized. The chain has TRBV9 and TRBJ2-1, with 7 bases matching TRBD2. The germline V gene has CDR1 SGDLS and CDR2 YYNGEE. This CDR3 region has 16 residues. After removal of 0 bases from V and 6 bases from J, the junction contained 9 bases not matched to a gene. In DNA form, the CDR3 reads TGTGCCAGCAGCGTAGAAGCGTCTAGCGGTCCCAATGAGCAGTTCTTC. The encoded protein is CASSVEASSGPNEQFF.

This clonotype was seen repeatedly, ten times or more. This chain connects TRBV9 to TRBJ2-7, with D perhaps TRBD1 or TRBD2 (5 bases each). The germline gives CDR1 SGDLS, CDR2 YYNGEE. The V end lost 2 bases, the J end lost 7 bases, and 22 bases lay between the germline ends. The CDR3 consists of 16 residues. In DNA, the CDR3 is TGTGCCAGCAGCGTTGGGGGTGGAGTGGGGCATCGGGAGCAGTACTTC. Translation: CASSVGGGVGHREQYF.

In this sample, this clonotype turned up many times. The chain links TRBV9 to TRBJ1-1; D is possibly TRBD1 (5 bases). CDR1 is SGDLS, CDR2 YYNGEE, per germline. The CDR3 has 14 residues. Trimming took off 10 bases at V and 1 base at J, with 17 bases between the two ends. CDR3 amino acids: CASGMGGANTEAFF. In DNA form, the CDR3 reads TGTGCCTCAGGGATGGGAGGAGCGAACACTGAAGCTTTCTTT. The full variable domain, its missing parts supplied by reference TRBV9 and TRBJ1-1, is DSGVTQTPKHLITATGQRVTLRCSPRSGDLSVYWYQQSLDQGLQFLIQYYNGEERAKGNILERFSAQQFPDLHSELNLSSLELGDSALYFCASGMGGANTEAFFGQGTRLTVV.

This chain uses TRBV9 with TRBJ2-1; TRBD2 matches 7 bases. V trimming: 2 bases; J trimming: 0 bases; junction bases outside the gene matches: 5. CDR1 and CDR2 (germline): SGDLS, YYNGEE. This CDR3 region has 16 residues. The CDR3 DNA is TGTGCCAGCAGCGTCGCGGGAGAAAGCTCCTACAATGAGCAGTTCTTC. This translates into CASSVAGESSYNEQFF.

At least ten counts were recorded for this clonotype. The chain uses TRBV9 and TRBJ2-2; maybe TRBD2 (6 bases). The CDR3 runs 14 residues. Germline V CDR1 and CDR2: SGDLS, YYNGEE. V was shortened by 0 bases and J by 5 bases, with 8 bases between the two germline ends. As DNA, the CDR3 is TGTGCCAGCAGCGTAGCACTAGCAACCGGGGAGCTGTTTTTT. Its protein product is CASSVALATGELFF.

At least ten counts were recorded for this clonotype. This sequence joins TRBV9 and TRBJ1-1; D perhaps matches TRBD1 (6 bases). The CDR3 consists of 15 residues. Trimming took 3 bases from V and 5 from J, leaving 17 bases between them. Per germline, CDR1 SGDLS and CDR2 YYNGEE. The CDR3 DNA follows: TGTGCCAGCAGCGCGAGGGGGGGGCCGGGGACTGAAGCTTTCTTT. It yields the protein CASSARGGPGTEAFF.

This clonotype was found a few times. The CDR3 here is CASSPTPDRDSPLHF. The CDR3, as DNA: TGTGCCAGCAGTCCGACCCCCGACAGGGATTCACCCCTCCACTTT. J is TRBJ1-6 and V is TRBV9; 7 nucleotides align to TRBD1. Per the germline V gene, CDR1 is SGDLS and CDR2 is YYNGEE. With V trimmed by 5 bases and J by 8 bases, 10 bases remained unmatched. The CDR3 loop spans 15 amino acids.

This clonotype occurred many times. The gene calls are TRBV9 and TRBJ1-2; TRBD1 might be the D (6 bases). The CDR3 sequence is 14 residues long. V lost 3 bases and J lost 3, with 12 bases in between. From germline, CDR1 is SGDLS and CDR2 YYNGEE. The CDR3: CASSAQQGYYGYTF. For the CDR3, the DNA is TGTGCCAGCAGCGCTCAACAGGGATACTATGGCTACACCTTC.

This clonotype was seen repeatedly, ten times or more. This chain connects TRBV9 to TRBJ1-1; 7 bases are a match to TRBD1. With 4 bases clipped from V and 5 bases from J, the junction kept 5 bases outside the gene matches. Germline lookup yields CDR1 SGDLS and CDR2 YYNGEE. CDR3 size: 13 residues. CDR3 in amino acids: CASSFGTETEAFF. As DNA, the CDR3 is TGTGCCAGCAGCTTCGGGACAGAGACTGAAGCTTTCTTT.